The source of this T cell receptor (beta chain) is a study of blood T cells in healthy people across ages. Study information: About one barcoded beta molecule was captured per two T cells (by template switching).

Concerning this clonotype: The target antigen is unknown. The junction departs from germline at one end; a sequencing error may be responsible.

Germline assignment: CDR1 SEHNR and CDR2 FQNEAQ (reference sequence). The CDR3 length is 15 residues. The authors ran a second PCR of about 7 to 11 cycles using a sample-barcoded 5' primer and a J-beta primer mix. TCRdb redid the calling of the 5' RACE reads with MiXCR, one entry per CDR3 protein. The sample lists 1.5 million to 2 million distinct CDR3 sequences; approximately 50% were seen once. The study, taken as a whole, reports: Donors of long life had a larger count of naive CD4+ cells and greater diversity than aged donors. With naive T cell percentage, TCR beta diversity showed a strong correlation. Nothing was known about donor CMV status, and this possibly confounded expanded clonotype changes.

Material for sequencing was blood. This clonotype was obtained from a woman in her thirties or forties in good health. The chain links TRBV7-9 to TRBJ1-2; 7 bases align to TRBD1. CDR3 in amino acids: CASSFEGQIDYDYTF. The CDR3 region has the DNA TGTGCCAGCAGCTTTGAGGGACAGATTGACTATGACTACACCTTC.